This is a list of T cell receptor beta chains from one sample in a study of cytomegalovirus exposure and HLA in healthy donors. This table comes from immunoSEQ multiplex PCR, and its TCRdb copy is limited to in-frame clones, with some not included. The sample records 300,000 or so clones, 80% to 90% being singletons. The source material was PBMCs. The receptor source for this set is a woman in her 40s in good health and CMV-seropositive. Both conserved end residues are part of each CDR3. Fields, in order: CDR3 length, D gene, J gene, clone size, V gene, CDR3 protein, CDR3 DNA. D genes are given only for firm matches. Part of the rows lack a size; the others show once, few, many or a class for expanded clones.

>15|TRBD2|TRBJ2-7|.|TRBV5-1
CASSPGVAGSYEQYF
TGCGCCAGCAGCCCTGGGGTAGCGGGCTCCTACGAGCAGTACTTC
>14|.|TRBJ1-5|.|TRBV6-6
CASTSWGENQPQHF
TGTGCCAGCACCTCCTGGGGAGAGAATCAGCCCCAGCATTTT
>15|TRBD2|TRBJ2-3|.|TRBV30
CAWSPLAVASDTQYF
TGTGCCTGGAGTCCGCTAGCGGTAGCTAGTGATACGCAGTATTTT
>14|TRBD1|TRBJ1-4|.|TRBV27
CASSLQGAGEKLFF
TGTGCCAGCAGTCTTCAGGGGGCGGGTGAAAAACTGTTTTTT
>16|TRBD2|TRBJ2-1|.|TRBV9
CASSARRRAGAVEQFF
TGTGCCAGCAGCGCCCGGCGAAGAGCGGGAGCAGTAGAGCAGTTCTTC
>15|TRBD1|TRBJ1-2|.|TRBV18
CASSPDRTANYGYTF
TGTGCCAGCTCACCGGACAGGACAGCTAACTATGGCTACACCTTC
>15|.|TRBJ2-1|.|TRBV7-3
CASSLIAGLLNEQFF
TGTGCCAGCAGCTTAATCGCGGGATTGCTAAATGAGCAGTTCTTC
>15|.|TRBJ1-5|once|TRBV28
CASSSSEGTNQPQHF
TGTGCCAGCAGTTCAAGCGAGGGTACCAATCAGCCCCAGCATTTT
>16|.|TRBJ2-3|once|TRBV28
CASSLHRVTDTDTQYF
TGTGCCAGCAGTTTACACCGGGTCACCGATACAGATACGCAGTATTTT
>13|.|TRBJ1-1|.|TRBV7-3
CASSLFGRAEAFF
TGTGCCAGCAGCTTATTCGGGAGGGCTGAAGCTTTCTTT
>15|.|TRBJ1-1|.|TRBV6-5
CASRPPGGQLTEAFF
TGTGCCAGCAGGCCCCCTGGTGGACAACTCACTGAAGCTTTCTTT
>19|TRBD2|TRBJ2-3|.|TRBV7-9
CASSSGQFSAGGVIDTQYF
TGTGCCAGCAGCTCCGGACAGTTTTCAGCGGGAGGGGTTATTGATACGCAGTATTTT
>15|TRBD2|TRBJ2-7|.|TRBV5-1
CASSLGVAGVYEQYF
TGCGCCAGCAGCTTGGGAGTAGCGGGAGTATACGAGCAGTACTTC
>15|TRBD2|TRBJ2-3|.|TRBV30
CAWSLGLAGEDTQYF
TGTGCCTGGAGTTTGGGACTAGCGGGAGAAGATACGCAGTATTTT
>15|TRBD1|TRBJ2-1|.|TRBV28
CASSNPGTAYNEQFF
TGTGCCAGCAGTAATCCGGGGACAGCCTACAATGAGCAGTTCTTC
>13|.|TRBJ2-7|.|TRBV28
CASSPSDSYEQYF
TGTGCCAGCAGTCCCTCGGACAGTTACGAGCAGTACTTC
>13|.|TRBJ1-3|few|TRBV25-1
CASSPWEGNTIYF
TGTGCCAGCTCCCCCTGGGAGGGAAACACCATATATTTT
>12|.|TRBJ2-5|few|TRBV7-2
CASSRGYETQYF
TGTGCCAGCAGTCGGGGGTACGAGACCCAGTACTTC
>18|TRBD2|TRBJ2-7|.|TRBV30
CAWSPGLAGEGFPYEQYF
TGTGCCTGGTCACCGGGACTAGCGGGAGAGGGATTTCCCTACGAGCAGTACTTC
>13|.|TRBJ1-1|once|TRBV11-3
CASSLELYTEAFF
TGTGCCAGCAGCTTAGAACTCTACACTGAAGCTTTCTTT
>15|.|TRBJ2-1|.|TRBV5-4
CASSNTDFSYNEQFF
TGTGCCAGCAGCAACACCGACTTCTCCTACAATGAGCAGTTCTTC
>15|.|TRBJ1-3|.|TRBV14
CASSLYGTAGNTIYF
TGTGCCAGCAGCCTGTACGGGACTGCTGGAAACACCATATATTTT
>15|.|TRBJ2-7|.|TRBV30
CAWSPEPGLGYEQYF
TGTGCCTGGAGTCCAGAGCCAGGGCTAGGCTACGAGCAGTACTTC
>15|.|TRBJ2-7|few|TRBV4-3
CASSTERGIGYEQYF
TGCGCCAGCAGCACAGAGAGGGGGATAGGCTACGAGCAGTACTTC
>16|TRBD1|TRBJ2-5|.|TRBV5-1
CASRPARGTAQETQYF
TGCGCCAGCAGACCCGCCCGTGGGACAGCCCAAGAGACCCAGTACTTC
>16|TRBD2|TRBJ2-7|.|TRBV7-2
CASSFREGTPEREQYF
TGTGCCAGCAGCTTCAGGGAGGGGACTCCCGAAAGAGAGCAGTACTTC
>13|TRBD1|TRBJ2-5|.|TRBV27
CATGRQGGETQYF
TGTGCCACTGGGCGACAGGGCGGAGAGACCCAGTACTTC
>14|TRBD1|TRBJ2-3|few|TRBV9
CASSVGQGKDTQYF
TGTGCCAGCAGCGTAGGACAGGGGAAAGATACGCAGTATTTT
>14|.|TRBJ2-7|.|TRBV28
CASSSPGISYEQYF
TGTGCCAGCAGTTCGCCCGGGATCTCCTACGAGCAGTACTTC
>18|TRBD2|TRBJ2-7|.|TRBV10-3
CAISGPRTSGNISYEQYF
TGTGCCATCAGTGGGCCCAGGACTAGCGGCAATATCTCCTACGAGCAGTACTTC
>14|.|TRBJ2-3|.|TRBV2
CASSDWGGTDTQYF
TGTGCCAGCAGTGACTGGGGCGGCACAGATACGCAGTATTTT
>12|.|TRBJ2-7|.|TRBV18
CASSYTGSEQYF
TGTGCCAGCTCGTATACAGGGAGCGAGCAGTACTTC
>13|.|TRBJ1-2|.|TRBV28
CASSSQTNYGYTF
TGTGCCAGCAGTTCCCAGACTAACTATGGCTACACCTTC
>14|TRBD1|TRBJ2-1|.|TRBV18
CASQRPGQSNEQFF
TGTGCCAGCCAACGACCGGGACAGAGCAATGAGCAGTTCTTC
>14|.|TRBJ2-7|.|TRBV28
CASSSPAATYEQYF
TGTGCCAGCAGTTCCCCGGCGGCCACCTACGAGCAGTACTTC
>14|TRBD2|TRBJ2-1|once|TRBV5-6
CASSTGLARNEQFF
TGTGCCAGCAGCACGGGACTAGCGAGGAATGAGCAGTTCTTC
>12|.|TRBJ1-2|.|TRBV29-1
CSVPGPFDGYTF
TGCAGCGTCCCAGGGCCCTTTGATGGCTACACCTTC
>15|.|TRBJ2-7|.|TRBV19
CASSIGGDSAYEQYF
TGTGCCAGTAGTATCGGAGGGGACAGTGCATACGAGCAGTACTTC
>14|.|TRBJ2-5|.|TRBV7-9
CASSPGQHGETQYF
TGTGCCAGCAGCCCAGGACAACATGGAGAGACCCAGTACTTC
>11|.|TRBJ1-3|.|TRBV30
CAWAQGNTIYF
TGTGCCTGGGCCCAGGGAAACACCATATATTTT
>14|.|TRBJ1-2|.|TRBV19
CASRKIDSPYGYTF
TGTGCCAGTAGGAAGATAGACAGCCCCTATGGCTACACCTTC
>19|TRBD1|TRBJ1-6|.|TRBV4-3
CASSQLDRGTPTTSSPLHF
TGCGCCAGCAGCCAATTAGACAGGGGAACCCCAACAACGAGTTCACCCCTCCACTTT
>17|.|TRBJ2-1|.|TRBV9
CASSVEEGRRAGDEQFF
TGTGCCAGCAGCGTAGAAGAAGGTCGAAGGGCCGGGGATGAGCAGTTCTTC
>14|.|TRBJ2-1|.|TRBV9
CASSVALASNEQFF
TGTGCCAGCAGCGTAGCCCTAGCGAGCAATGAGCAGTTCTTC
>14|.|TRBJ2-4|few|TRBV2
CASIKGSGKNIQYF
TGTGCCAGCATTAAAGGGAGTGGTAAAAACATTCAGTACTTC
>17|TRBD1|TRBJ2-3|.|TRBV27
CASRGLGQGPRTDTQYF
TGTGCCAGCAGAGGCTTGGGACAGGGGCCACGCACAGATACGCAGTATTTT
>12|TRBD2|TRBJ2-7|.|TRBV18
CASSRASGEQYF
TGTGCCAGCTCACGCGCTAGCGGAGAGCAGTACTTC
>15|TRBD1|TRBJ2-7|.|TRBV9
CASSETGTGSYEQYF
TGTGCCAGCAGCGAAACCGGGACAGGGTCCTACGAGCAGTACTTC
>15|.|TRBJ2-2|.|TRBV11-1
CASSVQVQNTGELFF
TGTGCCAGCAGCGTACAGGTCCAGAACACCGGGGAGCTGTTTTTT
>17|TRBD1|TRBJ2-1|.|TRBV5-1
CASSGRDSPSSYNEQFF
TGCGCCAGCAGCGGACGGGACAGTCCGAGCTCCTACAATGAGCAGTTCTTC
>14|TRBD1|TRBJ1-2|.|TRBV29-1
CSAGDRILNYGYTF
TGCAGCGCAGGGGACAGAATCTTGAACTATGGCTACACCTTC
>13|.|TRBJ2-3|.|TRBV11-3
CASSWEFRDTQYF
TGTGCCAGCAGCTGGGAGTTCCGGGATACGCAGTATTTT
>13|TRBD1|TRBJ2-1|once|TRBV7-3
CASSSDRYNEQFF
TGTGCCAGCAGCTCGGACAGGTATAATGAGCAGTTCTTC
>15|.|TRBJ1-5|once|TRBV18
CASSQEVASNQPQHF
TGTGCCAGCTCACAAGAGGTGGCTAGCAATCAGCCCCAGCATTTT